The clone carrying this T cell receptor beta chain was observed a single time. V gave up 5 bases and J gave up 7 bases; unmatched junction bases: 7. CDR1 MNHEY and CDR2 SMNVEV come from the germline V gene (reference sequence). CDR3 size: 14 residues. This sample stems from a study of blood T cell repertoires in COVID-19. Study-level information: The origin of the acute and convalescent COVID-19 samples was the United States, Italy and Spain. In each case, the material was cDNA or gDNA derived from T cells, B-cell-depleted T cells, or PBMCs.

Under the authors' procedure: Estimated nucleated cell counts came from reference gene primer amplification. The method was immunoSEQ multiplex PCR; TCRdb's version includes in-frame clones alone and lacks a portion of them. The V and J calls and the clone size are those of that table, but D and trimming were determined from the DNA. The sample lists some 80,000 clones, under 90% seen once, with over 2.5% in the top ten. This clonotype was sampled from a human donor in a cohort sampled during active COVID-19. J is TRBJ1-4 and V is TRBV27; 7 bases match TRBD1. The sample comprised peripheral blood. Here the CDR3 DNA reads TGTGCCAGCAGTCAGCAGGGGGTGGGTGAAAAACTGTTTTTT. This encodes CASSQQGVGEKLFF.